These 25 T cell receptor beta chains came from one sample sequenced in a study of blood T cell repertoires in COVID-19. Data came from immunoSEQ multiplex PCR; TCRdb stores just in-frame clones and leaves some out. The sample yields 190,000 or so clones, about 85% seen once. Sequenced input: PBMCs or T cells enriched from blood (not recorded which). The source of these receptors is a man in his forties or fifties who had recovered from COVID-19.

CDR3: CAISEFGDGNQPQHF. The CDR3 nucleotides read TGTGCCATCAGTGAGTTTGGAGATGGGAATCAGCCCCAGCATTTT. V usage is TRBV10-3 and J usage is TRBJ1-5, with unresolved D. V was clipped by 1 base and J by 4 bases, with 11 bases between them. In germline, CDR1 is ENHRY, CDR2 SYGVKD. The CDR3 is made up of 15 amino acids.

This clone was observed once. The genes are TRBV6-6 and TRBJ2-2; 8 bases are a match to TRBD1. CDR3 length: 13 amino acids. Looked up from germline, CDR1 is MNHNY and CDR2 is SVGAGI (reference sequence). The J segment lost 5 bases and the V segment lost 8 bases, leaving 4 bases of the junction unmatched. CDR3 region: CASATGGTGELFF. The CDR3 DNA reads as TGTGCCAGCGCAACAGGGGGAACCGGGGAGCTGTTTTTT.

The chain joins TRBV9 to TRBJ2-3; 9 nucleotides agree with TRBD1. This CDR3 is built from 15 residues. Germline-derived CDR1 and CDR2 are SGDLS and YYNGEE. V lost 7 bases to trimming and J lost 7 bases; unmatched junction nucleotides: 13. In DNA form, the CDR3 reads TGTGCCAGCCAACTTCCGGGACAGGGACCGTATACGCAGTATTTT. This codes for CASQLPGQGPYTQYF.

The chain links TRBV19 to TRBJ2-1; TRBD2 matches at 11 bases. The CDR3 is 14 amino acids. Germline V gives CDR1 LNHDA, CDR2 SQIVND (reference sequence). Trimming at V came to 8 bases and at J to 6 bases, leaving 6 bases not matched to a gene. CDR3 region: CASRLAGTSNEQFF. In nucleotides, the CDR3 is TGTGCCAGTCGACTAGCGGGGACGAGCAATGAGCAGTTCTTC.

On this clone: The same CDR3 arises from other DNA sequences in this sample as well. This sequence joins TRBV7-9 and TRBJ2-7; D is ambiguous. The germline V and J ends were trimmed by 1 base and 3 bases, with 7 bases remaining between them. CDR1 and CDR2 (germline): SEHNR, FQNEAQ (reference sequence). This CDR3 comprises 13 residues. The CDR3 protein is CASSLDSSYEQYF. The CDR3 DNA is TGTGCCAGCAGCTTAGATTCTAGCTACGAGCAGTACTTC.

The rearrangement joins TRBV13 to TRBJ2-1; 8 nucleotides align to TRBD1. Germline assignment: CDR1 PRHDT and CDR2 FYEKMQ (reference sequence). CDR3 length: 15 amino acids. Losses at the gene ends were 0 bases for V and 9 bases for J; bases not matched to a gene: 7. CDR3 DNA: TGTGCCAGCAGCTTAGGCCAGGGGGCCCCCGGTGAGCAGTTCTTC. Protein sequence: CASSLGQGAPGEQFF. Complete variable domain (other parts from reference TRBV13 and TRBJ2-1): AAGVIQSPRHLIKEKRETATLKCYPIPRHDTVYWYQQGPGQDPQFLISFYEKMQSDKGSIPDRFSAQQFSDYHSELNMSSLELGDSALYFCASSLGQGAPGEQFFGPGTRLTVL.

The rearrangement links TRBV5-1 to TRBJ2-7; 10 bases agree with TRBD2. CDR1 is SGHRS and CDR2 is YFSETQ in the germline V gene. The CDR3 runs 14 residues. The J segment lost 4 bases and the V segment lost 2 bases, leaving 3 bases of the junction unmatched. DNA of the CDR3: TGCGCCAGCAGCTTCCTAGCGGGAGTTTACGAGCAGTACTTC. It specifies CASSFLAGVYEQYF.

The chain couples TRBV12-3 or TRBV12-4 to TRBJ2-1, with D uncertain. Trimming removed 6 bases at V and 0 bases at J, with 6 bases between. CDR3 length: 13 amino acids. DNA for the CDR3: TGTGCCAGCAGGCTGAGCTCCTACAATGAGCAGTTCTTC. This translates into CASRLSSYNEQFF.

This clone was found a few times. The rearrangement links TRBV30 to TRBJ1-6; a weak D match, TRBD1 (5 bases). The CDR3 runs 13 residues. The germline V and J ends were trimmed by 1 base and 6 bases, with 7 bases remaining between them. Germline CDR1 is GTSNPN and CDR2 is SVGIG (reference sequence). The CDR3 region is CAWSDDSNSPLHF. Here the CDR3 DNA reads TGTGCCTGGAGTGATGACAGTAATTCACCCCTCCACTTT.

The rearrangement joins TRBV30 to TRBJ2-7; maybe TRBD2 (5 bases). CDR1 and CDR2 from the germline V gene are GTSNPN and SVGIG (reference sequence). The V end lost 5 bases, the J end lost 4 bases, and 12 bases lay between the germline ends. The CDR3 runs to 12 residues. This chain's CDR3 is CAWGQAVYEQYF. The CDR3 region has the DNA TGTGCCTGGGGCCAAGCGGTTTACGAGCAGTACTTC.

The rearrangement joins TRBV13 to TRBJ2-7; D possibly corresponds to TRBD1 (5 bases). The CDR3 covers 14 residues. Germline-derived CDR1 and CDR2 are PRHDT and FYEKMQ (reference sequence). V dropped 5 bases and J dropped 6 bases, with 17 bases sitting between them. CDR3 in DNA: TGTGCCAGCAGCAATAGCTTAAGGGGATTCGAGCAGTACTTC. Encoded protein: CASSNSLRGFEQYF.

The V call is TRBV7-9, the J call TRBJ1-2; 9 bases align to TRBD1. CDR1 is SEHNR and CDR2 is FQNEAQ in the germline V gene (reference sequence). The CDR3 consists of 15 residues. Germline trimming cut 7 bases from V and 0 bases from J; bases unmatched to any gene: 6. The CDR3 reads CASNEQGASNYGYTF. As DNA, the CDR3 is TGTGCCAGCAATGAACAGGGGGCCTCTAACTATGGCTACACCTTC.

J is TRBJ2-2 and V is TRBV11-3, with 8 bases that match TRBD1. This CDR3 comprises 18 residues. Germline V lookup: CDR1 SGHNT, CDR2 YENEEA. The junction had 10 bases not matched to a gene; V was cut back by 0 bases and J by 4 bases. The CDR3 DNA sequence: TGTGCCAGCAGCTTAGATCGTCCCGGGACAGGACTCACCGGGGAGCTGTTTTTT. It codes for CASSLDRPGTGLTGELFF.

This sequence joins TRBV10-3 and TRBJ2-7, with 7 bases that match TRBD1. Per germline, CDR1 ENHRY and CDR2 SYGVKD. The CDR3 covers 15 residues. Losses at the gene ends were 3 bases for V and 2 bases for J; bases not matched to a gene: 7. In DNA form, the CDR3 reads TGTGCCATCAGTGAATCAGGGGACAGAGCCTACGAGCAGTACTTC. Its translation: CAISESGDRAYEQYF.

This clone was seen only once. The chain is built from TRBV30 and TRBJ2-7; 9 bases fit TRBD2. The CDR3 runs to 13 residues. Germline trimming cut 3 bases from V and 4 bases from J; bases unmatched to any gene: 4. The V gene's germline CDR1 is GTSNPN and CDR2 SVGIG (reference sequence). CDR3 nucleotide sequence: TGTGCCTGGAGGCTAGCGGGGAATTACGAGCAGTACTTC. It is translated as CAWRLAGNYEQYF.

J is TRBJ2-1 and V is TRBV28; unclear D gene. The CDR3 covers 11 residues. V lost 8 bases to trimming and J lost 4 bases, with 6 bases between them. Germline CDR1 and CDR2: MDHEN and SYDVKM. The CDR3 is CASGQYNEQFF. The CDR3 bases are TGTGCCAGCGGGCAGTACAATGAGCAGTTCTTC.

The gene calls are TRBV6-2 or TRBV6-3 and TRBJ1-4; no clear D. Germline values: CDR1 MNHEY, CDR2 SVGEGT. V was clipped by 2 bases and J by 3 bases, with 7 bases between them. The CDR3 runs 14 residues. CDR3 amino acids: CASSYLSANEKLFF. For the CDR3, the DNA is TGTGCCAGCAGTTACCTGTCCGCTAATGAAAAACTGTTTTTT.

The chain recombines TRBV5-1 with TRBJ1-2; no firm D call. Germline values: CDR1 SGHRS, CDR2 YFSETQ. The CDR3 spans 15 residues. The V and J ends lost 0 bases and 6 bases respectively, with 15 bases between them. In DNA, the CDR3 is TGCGCCAGCAGCTTGGGTACGGGAGGGAAGGATGGCTACACCTTC. Its protein product is CASSLGTGGKDGYTF.

The genes are TRBV5-5 and TRBJ2-3; D perhaps matches TRBD2 (6 bases). The CDR3 contains 15 residues. Germline assignment: CDR1 SGHKS and CDR2 YYEKEE (reference sequence). Trimming removed 3 bases at V and 4 bases at J, with 15 bases between. The CDR3 sequence is CASSWKTRIADTQYF. For the CDR3, the DNA is TGTGCCAGCAGCTGGAAGACTAGGATCGCAGATACGCAGTATTTT.

The chain's CDR3 is CSVGDRGLTTDTQYF. The CDR3 DNA is TGCAGCGTAGGAGACAGGGGGCTTACCACAGATACGCAGTATTTT. This chain joins TRBV29-1 and TRBJ2-3, with 10 bases that match TRBD1. The CDR3 length is 15 residues. V shed 6 bases and J 2 bases; nucleotides not matched to a gene: 8. Looked up from germline, CDR1 is SQVTM and CDR2 is ANQGSEA.

The chain recombines TRBV6-1 with TRBJ2-7; 8 bases fit TRBD1. This CDR3 region has 15 residues. Trimming took 1 base from V and 3 from J; bases not matched to a gene: 5. The V gene's germline CDR1 is MNHNS and CDR2 SASEGT. CDR3 loop: CASSEERTGYYEQYF. For the CDR3, the DNA is TGTGCCAGCAGTGAAGAAAGGACAGGGTACTACGAGCAGTACTTC.

The chain has TRBV18 and TRBJ1-3; D uncertain. The V gene's germline CDR1 is KGHSH and CDR2 LQKENI. Between the trimmed V and J ends, which lost 0 bases and 0 bases, there was a span of 9 bases. The CDR3 has 16 residues. CDR3 nucleotides: TGTGCCAGCTCACCACCGGAGGCTTTCTCTGGAAACACCATATATTTT. Protein sequence: CASSPPEAFSGNTIYF.

This clone was detected a few times. CDR3 in DNA: TGCAGCGTTCTGTGGGAGTCTGGAAACACCATATATTTT. It encodes CSVLWESGNTIYF. The V gene is TRBV29-1, the J gene TRBJ1-3; no clear D. Germline V gene lookup returns CDR1 SQVTM and CDR2 ANQGSEA. Trimming removed 5 bases from V and 1 base from J, with 9 bases in between. The CDR3 sequence is 13 residues long. Supplemented by reference TRBV29-1 and TRBJ1-3, the full variable domain reads SAVISQKPSRDICQRGTSLTIQCQVDSQVTMMFWYRQQPGQSLTLIATANQGSEATYESGFVIDKFPISRPNLTFSTLTVSNMSPEDSSIYLCSVLWESGNTIYFGEGSWLTVV.

This clone was picked up a small number of times. V and J are TRBV18 and TRBJ2-2; TRBD2 matches 12 bases. V shed 3 bases, J shed 0 bases, and the junction held 5 bases outside the gene matches. Germline assignment: CDR1 KGHSH and CDR2 LQKENI. The CDR3 length is 18 residues. For the CDR3, the DNA is TGTGCCAGCTCACCGACTAGCGGGAGTATGGCGAACACCGGGGAGCTGTTTTTT. Translation: CASSPTSGSMANTGELFF. The variable domain in full, with the rest retrieved from reference TRBV18 and TRBJ2-2, is NAGVMQNPRHLVRRRGQEARLRCSPMKGHSHVYWYRQLPEEGLKFMVYLQKENIIDESGMPKERFSAEFPKEGPSILRIQQVVRGDSAAYFCASSPTSGSMANTGELFFGEGSRLTVL.

The chain has TRBV25-1 and TRBJ2-7, with 10 bases lining up with TRBD1. The germline V gene encodes CDR1 MGHDK and CDR2 SYGVNS. V lost 5 bases and J lost 4; bases outside the gene matches: 5. This CDR3 spans 14 amino acids. DNA for the CDR3: TGTGCCAGCAGTTCGACAGGGGGCAAGTACGAGCAGTACTTC. Translated: CASSSTGGKYEQYF.